Each of the 15 T cell receptor beta chains below was sequenced from the same sample in a study of CD8 T cells in ankylosing spondylitis. TCRdb called the 5' RACE reads again in MiXCR, with one record for every CDR3 protein. The table has around 39,000 distinct CDR3 sequences, 8% to 13% seen once; the top ten hold around 20%. Sequencing was performed on synovial fluid, either unsorted or a sorted T cell fraction (not recorded which). These TCRs come from a male donor with ankylosing spondylitis.

This clonotype was detected many times. The chain links TRBV20-1 to TRBJ2-7; 8 bases fit TRBD1. The ends lost 5 bases at V and 7 bases at J; junction bases unmatched: 7. The length of the CDR3 is 12 residues. Per the germline V gene, CDR1 is DFQATT and CDR2 is SNEGSKA (reference sequence). In DNA, the CDR3 is TGCAGTGCTCCGCAGGGGGCGAAGGAGCAGTACTTC. Protein product: CSAPQGAKEQYF.

In this sample, this clonotype turned up a few times. This chain joins TRBV28 and TRBJ2-7, with TRBD2 as a possible D gene (7 bases). The germline V and J ends were trimmed by 1 base and 5 bases, with 18 bases remaining between them. The germline V gene encodes CDR1 MDHEN and CDR2 SYDVKM. This CDR3 is built from 16 residues. The CDR3 DNA is TGTGCCAGCAGTTTATCAGCAGGGAGGGGGGTGGACGAGCAGTACTTC. It codes for CASSLSAGRGVDEQYF.

Only a few counts were recorded for this clonotype. J is TRBJ1-1 and V is TRBV5-1, with D tentatively TRBD1 (5 bases). The CDR3 has 14 amino acids. Germline values: CDR1 SGHRS, CDR2 YFSETQ. Deletions cut 0 bases from V and 5 bases from J, with 11 bases between. The CDR3, as DNA: TGCGCCAGCAGCTTGGCGGGCCGGACAACTGAAGCTTTCTTT. The encoded protein is CASSLAGRTTEAFF. Complete variable domain (other parts from reference TRBV5-1 and TRBJ1-1): KAGVTQTPRYLIKTRGQQVTLSCSPISGHRSVSWYQQTPGQGLQFLFEYFSETQRNKGNFPGRFSGRQFSNSRSEMNVSTLELGDSALYLCASSLAGRTTEAFFGQGTRLTVV.

This clonotype has ten or more counts. This chain uses TRBV6-2 or TRBV6-3 with TRBJ1-1; 10 bases are shared with TRBD1. With 5 bases clipped from V and 5 bases from J, the junction kept 5 bases outside the gene matches. From germline, CDR1 is MNHEY and CDR2 SVGEGT. The length of the CDR3 is 14 residues. Written as DNA, the CDR3 is TGTGCCAGCAGTACGACAGGGGGCTTAACTGAAGCTTTCTTT. This sequence encodes CASSTTGGLTEAFF.

This clonotype was seen only once. The V gene is TRBV7-3, the J gene TRBJ2-5; 7 bases agree with TRBD2. Germline trimming cut 6 bases from V and 4 bases from J; bases unmatched to any gene: 5. Germline V gives CDR1 SGHTA, CDR2 FQGTGA. CDR3 length: 13 residues. This CDR3 reads CASSPGRGETQYF. The CDR3 coding sequence is TGTGCCAGCAGTCCAGGGAGGGGAGAGACCCAGTACTTC.

The chain has TRBV5-6 and TRBJ1-2, with D possibly TRBD1 on 6 matching bases. CDR1 is SGHDT and CDR2 is YYEEEE in the germline V gene. CDR3 length: 15 residues. Trimming pared 4 bases from V and 8 bases from J, leaving 21 bases between. The CDR3, as DNA: TGTGCCAGCAGCCGTACGGACAGCTGGTATATGGGCTACACCTTC. Protein: CASSRTDSWYMGYTF.

The chain uses TRBV10-3 and TRBJ1-1, with unresolved D. Germline CDR1 is ENHRY and CDR2 is SYGVKD. The CDR3 loop spans 14 amino acids. The germline V and J ends were trimmed by 6 bases and 0 bases, with 11 bases remaining between them. CDR3 sequence: CAIRRARVNTEAFF. In DNA, the CDR3 is TGTGCCATCAGAAGGGCACGGGTGAACACTGAAGCTTTCTTT.

This clonotype appeared many times. The chain has TRBV7-3 and TRBJ2-1; possibly TRBD2 for D (5 bases). The ends were cut back, 9 bases at V and 6 bases at J, with 18 bases in the middle. Looked up from germline, CDR1 is SGHTA and CDR2 is FQGTGA. The CDR3 is 14 amino acids. The chain's CDR3 is CASNVAAGVNEQFF. CDR3 coding DNA: TGTGCCAGTAACGTGGCCGCGGGCGTCAATGAGCAGTTCTTC. The variable domain in full, completed from reference TRBV7-3 and TRBJ2-1, reads GAGVSQTPSNKVTEKGKYVELRCDPISGHTALYWYRQSLGQGPEFLIYFQGTGAADDSGLPNDRFFAVRPEGSVSTLKIQRTERGDSAVYLCASNVAAGVNEQFFGPGTRLTVL.

This clonotype was counted between two and nine times. This chain links TRBV5-1 with TRBJ1-2; tentative D call: TRBD1 (6 bases). V was cut by 3 bases and J by 0 bases, with 18 bases left in between. Per the germline V gene, CDR1 is SGHRS and CDR2 is YFSETQ. The CDR3 extends over 17 amino acids. CDR3 in amino acids: CASSSGTGGPSNYGYTF. The CDR3 DNA is TGCGCCAGCAGCTCAGGCACGGGGGGCCCTTCTAACTATGGCTACACCTTC.

The chain is built from TRBV28 and TRBJ1-5; D is undetermined. The germline V gene has CDR1 MDHEN and CDR2 SYDVKM. The CDR3 has 14 amino acids. The V and J ends lost 2 bases and 1 base respectively, with 6 bases between them. The CDR3 coding sequence is TGTGCCAGCAGTTTACGTGGGAGCAATCAGCCCCAGCATTTT. This translates into CASSLRGSNQPQHF.

In this sample, this clonotype turned up a few times. This chain connects TRBV9 to TRBJ2-1; 10 bases map to TRBD2. This CDR3 is 15 amino acids long. Germline V gene sequence: CDR1 SGDLS, CDR2 YYNGEE. V dropped 1 base and J dropped 8; count of bases not matched to a gene: 6. CDR3 in DNA: TGTGCCAGCAGCGTACTAGCGGGAGTTGGCGATGAGCAGTTCTTC. Protein: CASSVLAGVGDEQFF.

A few counts support this clonotype. This rearrangement joins TRBV29-1 to TRBJ1-3; D call uncertain. Germline lookup yields CDR1 SQVTM and CDR2 ANQGSEA. The germline V and J ends were trimmed by 7 bases and 4 bases, with 11 bases remaining between them. The CDR3 totals 12 residues. The CDR3 sequence is CSGTSSGNTIYF. CDR3 sequence (DNA): TGCAGCGGGACGTCAAGCGGAAACACCATATATTTT.

The chain combines TRBV12-3 or TRBV12-4 with TRBJ2-2; 7 bases are shared with TRBD1. The CDR3 sequence is 15 residues long. J gave up 4 bases and V 3 bases, and 5 bases lay outside the gene matches. In nucleotides, the CDR3 is TGTGCCAGCAGTTTGAGACAGGGTGGCACCGGGGAGCTGTTTTTT. Its protein is CASSLRQGGTGELFF.

This clonotype was recorded many times. V and J are TRBV20-1 and TRBJ2-7; TRBD2 matches 9 bases. Germline loops: CDR1 DFQATT, CDR2 SNEGSKA (reference sequence). V lost 7 bases to trimming and J lost 6 bases; unmatched junction nucleotides: 4. The CDR3 runs 11 residues. CDR3 amino acids: CSVVTSGEQYF. CDR3 bases: TGCAGTGTAGTGACTAGCGGCGAGCAGTACTTC.

This clonotype has only a few counts. This sequence joins TRBV11-2 and TRBJ2-2; D uncertain. V was pared by 2 bases and J by 4 bases, with 11 bases between. Germline-derived CDR1 and CDR2 are SGHAT and FQNNGV. This CDR3 spans 15 amino acids. The CDR3 DNA sequence: TGTGCCAGCAGCTTAATGTTCGGTTCCACCGGGGAGCTGTTTTTT. Amino acids: CASSLMFGSTGELFF. The full variable domain, completed using reference TRBV11-2 and TRBJ2-2, is EAGVAQSPRYKIIEKRQSVAFWCNPISGHATLYWYQQILGQGPKLLIQFQNNGVVDDSQLPKDRFSAERLKGVDSTLKIQPAKLEDSAVYLCASSLMFGSTGELFFGEGSRLTVL.